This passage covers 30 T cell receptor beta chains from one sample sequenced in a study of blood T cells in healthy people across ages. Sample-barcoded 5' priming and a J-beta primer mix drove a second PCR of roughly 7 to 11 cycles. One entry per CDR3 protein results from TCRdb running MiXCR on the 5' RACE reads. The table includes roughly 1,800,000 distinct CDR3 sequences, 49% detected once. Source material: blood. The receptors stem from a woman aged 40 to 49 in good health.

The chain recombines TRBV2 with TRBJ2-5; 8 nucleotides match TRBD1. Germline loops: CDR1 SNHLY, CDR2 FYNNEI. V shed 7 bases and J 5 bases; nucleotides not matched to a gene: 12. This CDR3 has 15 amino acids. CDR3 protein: CASNLYQGAGETQYF. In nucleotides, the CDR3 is TGTGCCAGCAACCTCTATCAGGGGGCGGGGGAGACCCAGTACTTC. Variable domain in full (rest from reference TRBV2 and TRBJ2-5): EPEVTQTPSHQVTQMGQEVILRCVPISNHLYFYWYRQILGQKVEFLVSFYNNEISEKSEIFDDQFSVERPDGSNFTLKIRSTKLEDSAMYFCASNLYQGAGETQYFGPGTRLLVL.

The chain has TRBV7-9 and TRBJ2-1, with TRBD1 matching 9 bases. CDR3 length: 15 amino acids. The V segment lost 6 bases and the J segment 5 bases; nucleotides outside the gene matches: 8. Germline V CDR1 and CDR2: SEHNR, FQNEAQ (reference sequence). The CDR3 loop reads CASSQAGTGHNEQFF. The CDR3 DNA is TGTGCCAGCAGTCAAGCCGGGACAGGGCACAATGAGCAGTTCTTC.

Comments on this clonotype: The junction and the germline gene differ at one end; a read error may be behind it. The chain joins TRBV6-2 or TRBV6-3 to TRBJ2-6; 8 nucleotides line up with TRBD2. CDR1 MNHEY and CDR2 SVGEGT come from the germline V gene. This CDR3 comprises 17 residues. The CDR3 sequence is CVSSYGGGSSGANVLTF. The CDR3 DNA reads TGTGTCAGCAGTTACGGCGGGGGGTCGTCTGGGGCCAACGTCCTGACTTTC.

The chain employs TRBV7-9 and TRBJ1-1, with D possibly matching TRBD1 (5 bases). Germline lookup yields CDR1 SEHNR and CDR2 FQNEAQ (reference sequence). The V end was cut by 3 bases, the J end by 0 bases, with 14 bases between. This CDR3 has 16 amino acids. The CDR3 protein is CASSFGGGRMNTEAFF. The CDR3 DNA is TGTGCCAGCAGCTTCGGGGGAGGAAGAATGAACACTGAAGCTTTCTTT.

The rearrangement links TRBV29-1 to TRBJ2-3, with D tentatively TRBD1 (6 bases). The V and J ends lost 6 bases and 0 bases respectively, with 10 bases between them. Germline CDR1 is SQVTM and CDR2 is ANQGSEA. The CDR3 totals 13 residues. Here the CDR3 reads CSVGHTSTDTQYF. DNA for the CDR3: TGCAGCGTGGGACATACTAGCACAGATACGCAGTATTTT.

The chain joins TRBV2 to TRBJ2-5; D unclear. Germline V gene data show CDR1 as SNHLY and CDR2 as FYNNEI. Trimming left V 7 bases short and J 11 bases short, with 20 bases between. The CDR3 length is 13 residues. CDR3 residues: CASKSRLLGEQYF. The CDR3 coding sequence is TGTGCCAGCAAGTCAAGGTTATTGGGTGAGCAGTACTTC. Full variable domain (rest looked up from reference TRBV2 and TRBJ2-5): EPEVTQTPSHQVTQMGQEVILRCVPISNHLYFYWYRQILGQKVEFLVSFYNNEISEKSEIFDDQFSVERPDGSNFTLKIRSTKLEDSAMYFCASKSRLLGEQYFGPGTRLLVL.

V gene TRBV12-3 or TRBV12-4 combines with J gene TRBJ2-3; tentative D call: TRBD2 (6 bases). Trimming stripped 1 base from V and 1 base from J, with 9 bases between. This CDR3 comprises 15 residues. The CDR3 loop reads CASSLVASGTDTQYF. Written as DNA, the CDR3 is TGTGCCAGCAGTTTAGTTGCTAGCGGCACAGATACGCAGTATTTT.

CDR3 bases: TGCGCCAGCAGCTGGAGGACTAGCGGGTCAACTAGCACAGATACGCAGTATTTT. Amino acids: CASSWRTSGSTSTDTQYF. This chain connects TRBV5-1 to TRBJ2-3; 11 nucleotides agree with TRBD2. This CDR3 comprises 18 residues. V trimming: 3 bases; J trimming: 0 bases; junction bases outside the gene matches: 9. Germline-derived CDR1 and CDR2 are SGHRS and YFSETQ.

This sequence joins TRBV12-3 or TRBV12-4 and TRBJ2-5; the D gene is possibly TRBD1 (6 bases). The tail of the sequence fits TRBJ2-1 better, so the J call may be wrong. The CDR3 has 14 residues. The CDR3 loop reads CASNDGTRQETQFF. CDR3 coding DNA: TGTGCCAGCAACGACGGGACAAGACAAGAGACCCAGTTCTTC.

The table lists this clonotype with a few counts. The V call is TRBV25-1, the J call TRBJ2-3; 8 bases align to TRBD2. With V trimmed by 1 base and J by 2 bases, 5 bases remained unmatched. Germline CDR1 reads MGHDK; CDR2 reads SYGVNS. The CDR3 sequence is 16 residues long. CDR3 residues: CASSEFVSGVTDTQYF. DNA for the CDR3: TGTGCCAGCAGTGAATTCGTTAGCGGGGTCACAGATACGCAGTATTTT.

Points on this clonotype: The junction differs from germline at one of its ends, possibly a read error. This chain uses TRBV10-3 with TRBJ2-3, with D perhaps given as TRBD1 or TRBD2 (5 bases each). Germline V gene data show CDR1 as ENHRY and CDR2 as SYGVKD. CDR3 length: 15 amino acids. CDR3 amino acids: CAISERDPSTDTQYF. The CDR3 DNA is TGTGCCATCAGTGAAAGGGACCCGAGCACGGATACGCAGTATTTT.

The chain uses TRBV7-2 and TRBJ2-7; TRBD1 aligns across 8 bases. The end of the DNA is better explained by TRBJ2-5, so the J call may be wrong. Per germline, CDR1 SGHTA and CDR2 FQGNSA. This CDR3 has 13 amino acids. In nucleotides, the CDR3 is TGTGCCAGCAGCGGACAGGGTTTTGAGACCCAGTACTTC. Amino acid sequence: CASSGQGFETQYF.

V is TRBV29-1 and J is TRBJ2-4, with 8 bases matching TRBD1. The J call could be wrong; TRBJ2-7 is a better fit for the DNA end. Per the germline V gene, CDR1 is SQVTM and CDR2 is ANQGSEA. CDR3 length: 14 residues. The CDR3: CSVEGGTGLYEQYF. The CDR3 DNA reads TGCAGCGTTGAAGGGGGGACAGGTCTCTACGAGCAGTACTTC.

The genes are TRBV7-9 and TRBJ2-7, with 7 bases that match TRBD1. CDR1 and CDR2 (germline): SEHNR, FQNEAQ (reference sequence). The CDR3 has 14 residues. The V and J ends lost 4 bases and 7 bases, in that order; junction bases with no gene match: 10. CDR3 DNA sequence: TGTGCCAGCAGCTCCCCCAAGGGGGCGCAGGAGCAGTACTTC. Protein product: CASSSPKGAQEQYF.

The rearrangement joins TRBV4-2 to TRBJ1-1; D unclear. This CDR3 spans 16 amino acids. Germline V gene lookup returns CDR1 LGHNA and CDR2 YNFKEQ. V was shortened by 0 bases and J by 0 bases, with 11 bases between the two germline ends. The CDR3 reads CASSQDMDLLNTEAFF. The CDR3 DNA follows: TGTGCCAGCAGCCAAGACATGGACCTATTGAACACTGAAGCTTTCTTT.

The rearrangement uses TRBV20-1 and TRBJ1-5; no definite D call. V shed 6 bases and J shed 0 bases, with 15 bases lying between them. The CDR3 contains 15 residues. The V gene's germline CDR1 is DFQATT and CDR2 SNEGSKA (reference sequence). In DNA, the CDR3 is TGCAGTGCCCGCCCAGGAAGATATAGCAATCAGCCCCAGCATTTT. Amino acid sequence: CSARPGRYSNQPQHF.

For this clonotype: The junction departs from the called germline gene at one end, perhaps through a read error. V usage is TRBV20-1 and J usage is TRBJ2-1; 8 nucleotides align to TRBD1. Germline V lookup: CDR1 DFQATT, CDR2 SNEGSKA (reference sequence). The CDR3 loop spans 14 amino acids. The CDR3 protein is CSAQGQVGYSEQFF. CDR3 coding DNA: TGCAGTGCCCAGGGACAGGTGGGCTACAGTGAGCAGTTCTTC.

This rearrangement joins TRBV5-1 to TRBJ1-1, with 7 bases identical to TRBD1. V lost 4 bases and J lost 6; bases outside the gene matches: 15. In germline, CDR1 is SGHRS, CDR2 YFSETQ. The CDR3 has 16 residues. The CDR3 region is CASSLGFSRGLAEAFF. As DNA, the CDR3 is TGCGCCAGCAGCCTGGGTTTTAGTAGGGGGCTGGCTGAAGCTTTCTTT.

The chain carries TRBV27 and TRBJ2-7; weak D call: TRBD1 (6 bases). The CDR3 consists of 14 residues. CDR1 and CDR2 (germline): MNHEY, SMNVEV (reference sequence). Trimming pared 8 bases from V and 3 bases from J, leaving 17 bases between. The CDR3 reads CASLPRQDNYEQYF. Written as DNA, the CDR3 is TGTGCCAGCTTACCCCGACAGGACAACTACGAGCAGTACTTC.

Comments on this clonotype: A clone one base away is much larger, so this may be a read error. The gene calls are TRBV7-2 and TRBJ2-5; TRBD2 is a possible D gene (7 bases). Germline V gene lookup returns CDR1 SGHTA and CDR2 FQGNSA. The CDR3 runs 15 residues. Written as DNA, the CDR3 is TGTGCCAACAGCTTTCACGGGGGGCAACAAGAGACCCAGTACTTC. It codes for CANSFHGGQQETQYF.

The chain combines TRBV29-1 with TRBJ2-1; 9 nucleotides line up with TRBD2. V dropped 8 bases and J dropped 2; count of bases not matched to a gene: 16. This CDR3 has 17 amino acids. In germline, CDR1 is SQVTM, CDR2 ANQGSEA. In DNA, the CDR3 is TGCAGCACCCGGGGGGTAGCGGGGGCCCGAACCTACAATGAGCAGTTCTTC. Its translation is CSTRGVAGARTYNEQFF.

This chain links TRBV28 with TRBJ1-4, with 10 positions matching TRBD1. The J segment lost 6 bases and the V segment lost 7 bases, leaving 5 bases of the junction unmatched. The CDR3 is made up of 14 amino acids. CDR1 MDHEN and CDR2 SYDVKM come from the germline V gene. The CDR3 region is CASTLTGGYEKLFF. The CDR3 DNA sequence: TGTGCCAGCACCCTGACAGGGGGCTATGAAAAACTGTTTTTT.

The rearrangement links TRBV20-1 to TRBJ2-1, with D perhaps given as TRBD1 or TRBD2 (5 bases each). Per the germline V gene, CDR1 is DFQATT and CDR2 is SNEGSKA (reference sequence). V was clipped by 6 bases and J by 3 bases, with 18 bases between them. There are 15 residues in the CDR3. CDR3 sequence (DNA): TGCAGTGCAAATAGGGACCGCCGCGACTACAATGAGCAGTTCTTC. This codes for CSANRDRRDYNEQFF.

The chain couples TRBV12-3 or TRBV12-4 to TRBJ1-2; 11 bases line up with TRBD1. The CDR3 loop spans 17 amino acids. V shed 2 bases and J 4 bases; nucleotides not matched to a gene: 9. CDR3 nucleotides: TGTGCCAGCAGTTTAATTATAGGACAGGGGGCAGGCTATGGCTACACCTTC. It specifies CASSLIIGQGAGYGYTF.

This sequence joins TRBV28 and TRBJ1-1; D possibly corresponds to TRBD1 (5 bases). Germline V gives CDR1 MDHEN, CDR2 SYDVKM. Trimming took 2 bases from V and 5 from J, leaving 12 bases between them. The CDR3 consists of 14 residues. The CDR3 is CASSLGAGRTEAFF. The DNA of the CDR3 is TGTGCCAGCAGTTTAGGGGCTGGGAGAACTGAAGCTTTCTTT.

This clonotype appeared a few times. CDR3: CSAQPGGSYNEQFF. Written as DNA, the CDR3 is TGCAGTGCTCAACCAGGGGGATCCTACAATGAGCAGTTCTTC. This rearrangement joins TRBV20-1 to TRBJ2-1; TRBD1 matches 7 bases. The CDR3 has 14 residues. J was trimmed by 1 base and V by 5 bases; bases with no gene match: 5. The V gene's germline CDR1 is DFQATT and CDR2 SNEGSKA (reference sequence).

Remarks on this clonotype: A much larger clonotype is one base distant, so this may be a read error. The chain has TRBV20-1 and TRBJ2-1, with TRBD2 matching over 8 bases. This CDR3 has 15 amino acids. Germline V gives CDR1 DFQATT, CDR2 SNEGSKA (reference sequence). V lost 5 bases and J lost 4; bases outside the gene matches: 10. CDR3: CSAPLPSGWYNEQFF. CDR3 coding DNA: TGCAGTGCTCCCCTTCCTAGCGGGTGGTACAATGAGCAGTTCTTC.

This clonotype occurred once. The CDR3 DNA is TGTGCCAGCAGCGGCGGGGACAGTCGACAAGAGACCCAGTACTTC. Amino acids: CASSGGDSRQETQYF. The rearrangement links TRBV5-6 to TRBJ2-7; D may be TRBD1 (7 bases). Judging by the DNA end, TRBJ2-5 fits better; the J call may be wrong. The V gene's germline CDR1 is SGHDT and CDR2 YYEEEE. This CDR3 spans 15 amino acids.

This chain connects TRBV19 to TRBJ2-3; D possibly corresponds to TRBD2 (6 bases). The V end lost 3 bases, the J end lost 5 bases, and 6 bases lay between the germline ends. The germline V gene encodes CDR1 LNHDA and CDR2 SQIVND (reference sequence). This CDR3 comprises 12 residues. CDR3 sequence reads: CASSMGGDTQYF. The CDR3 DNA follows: TGTGCCAGTAGTATGGGGGGAGATACGCAGTATTTT.

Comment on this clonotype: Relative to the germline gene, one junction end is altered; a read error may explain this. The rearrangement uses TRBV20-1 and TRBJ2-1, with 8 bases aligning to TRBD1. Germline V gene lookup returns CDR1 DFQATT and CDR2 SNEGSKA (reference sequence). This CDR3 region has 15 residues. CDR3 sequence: CSARDGDRPYNVQFF. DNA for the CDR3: TGCAGTGCTAGAGATGGGGACAGGCCATACAATGTGCAGTTCTTC.